These T cell receptor beta chains were read from a single sample in a study of regulatory T cells in long-lasting Graves disease. TCRdb redid the calling of the multiplex PCR reads with MiXCR, one entry per CDR3 protein. The repertoire has roughly 700,000 distinct CDR3 sequences, 25% to 30% of them found once; the top ten carry about two fifths. The sample consisted of peripheral blood mononuclear cells (PBMCs), taken when the disease was refractory, from a patient treated with antithyroid drugs. The receptors derive from a female donor with Graves disease. CDR3s include the opening cysteine and the closing phenylalanine or tryptophan. D genes are given only for firm matches. Size values are once, few and many counts, or a class for expanded clones, and some rows have none.

J,V,D,size,CDR3,DNA
TRBJ2-7,TRBV6-2/TRBV6-3,NA,many,CASYRGGRTYEQYF,TGTGCCAGCTATCGAGGAGGGAGAACCTACGAGCAGTACTTC
TRBJ1-1,TRBV11-2,NA,few,CASSLMGGRNTEAFF,TGTGCCAGCAGCTTAATGGGCGGAAGGAACACTGAAGCTTTCTTT
TRBJ1-1,TRBV7-2,NA,NA,CASSLQEMNTEAFF,TGTGCCAGCAGCCTTCAGGAGATGAACACTGAAGCTTTCTTT
TRBJ2-4,TRBV5-1,TRBD1,few,CASSVDRGRWDIQYF,TGCGCCAGCAGCGTGGACAGGGGGCGCTGGGACATTCAGTACTTC
TRBJ2-7,TRBV7-2,TRBD1,many,CASSLGDRGYEQYF,TGTGCCAGCAGTTTGGGGGACAGGGGGTACGAGCAGTACTTC
TRBJ1-1,TRBV19,TRBD1,NA,CASSPPGQDTEAFF,TGTGCCAGTAGTCCACCGGGACAGGACACTGAAGCTTTCTTT
TRBJ1-5,TRBV9,NA,once,CASSVDSGGQPQHF,TGTGCCAGCAGCGTAGATTCGGGAGGACAGCCCCAGCATTTT
TRBJ2-7,TRBV19,NA,few,CASSPGGTRGYEQYF,TGTGCCAGTAGCCCTGGGGGGACAAGGGGCTACGAGCAGTACTTC
TRBJ2-5,TRBV7-3,NA,NA,CASMIQTQYF,TGTGCCAGTATGATACAGACCCAGTACTTC
TRBJ1-2,TRBV19,NA,NA,CASGKYWTETNYGYTF,TGTGCCAGTGGCAAATATTGGACAGAAACTAACTATGGCTACACCTTC
TRBJ2-5,TRBV12-3/TRBV12-4,TRBD1,many,CASSLGTGAQETQYF,TGTGCCAGCAGTCTAGGGACAGGGGCACAAGAGACCCAGTACTTC
TRBJ2-3,TRBV11-2,NA,NA,CASSPLGTPATDTQYF,TGTGCCAGCAGTCCCCTCGGGACCCCGGCGACAGATACGCAGTATTTT
TRBJ1-2,TRBV3-1,NA,NA,CASSHSRGAHGYTF,TGTGCCAGCAGCCACTCACGGGGGGCGCATGGCTACACCTTC
TRBJ2-1,TRBV29-1,NA,NA,CSVGVGQTYNEQFF,TGCAGCGTTGGTGTCGGCCAGACCTACAATGAGCAGTTCTTC